This is a list of T cell receptor beta chains from one sample in a study of CD8 T cells in ankylosing spondylitis. TCRdb used MiXCR to reprocess the 5' RACE reads, holding one entry per CDR3 protein. The data hold a few hundred thousand distinct CDR3 sequences, with roughly 10% observed a single time. The source material was blood, either unsorted or a sorted T cell fraction (not recorded which). The receptors were gathered from a male donor with ankylosing spondylitis or in good health (not recorded which). Both conserved end residues are part of each CDR3. Each record gives: clone size, J gene, D gene, V gene, CDR3 protein, CDR3 DNA. A D gene is named only where the DNA matches it firmly. The size field is filled for only some rows; it gives once, few, many or a size class.

clone_size: many
j_call: TRBJ2-1
d_call: TRBD1
v_call: TRBV5-1
cdr3_aa: CASSPGQDFNEQFF
cdr3_nt: TGCGCCAGCAGTCCCGGACAGGATTTCAATGAGCAGTTCTTC

clone_size: many
j_call: TRBJ2-1
d_call: TRBD2
v_call: TRBV6-2/TRBV6-3
cdr3_aa: CASSYSIELAGYNEQFF
cdr3_nt: TGTGCCAGCAGTTACTCGATTGAACTAGCGGGATACAATGAGCAGTTCTTC

clone_size: NA
j_call: TRBJ1-6
d_call: NA
v_call: TRBV7-9
cdr3_aa: CASSLAPPDSPLHF
cdr3_nt: TGTGCCAGCAGCTTAGCCCCCCCGGACTCACCCCTCCACTTT

clone_size: NA
j_call: TRBJ1-2
d_call: NA
v_call: TRBV19
cdr3_aa: CASSLRPAGPRGYTF
cdr3_nt: TGTGCCAGTAGTCTCCGCCCCGCAGGACCTCGTGGCTACACCTTC

clone_size: NA
j_call: TRBJ2-1
d_call: NA
v_call: TRBV3-1
cdr3_aa: CASSQWGNEQFF
cdr3_nt: TGTGCCAGCAGCCAATGGGGAAATGAGCAGTTCTTC

clone_size: many
j_call: TRBJ2-2
d_call: NA
v_call: TRBV5-1
cdr3_aa: CASSFRETNTGELFF
cdr3_nt: TGCGCCAGCAGCTTTCGGGAGACGAACACCGGGGAGCTGTTTTTT

clone_size: many
j_call: TRBJ1-2
d_call: TRBD1
v_call: TRBV5-1
cdr3_aa: CASSSTGDNYGYTF
cdr3_nt: TGCGCCAGCAGTTCTACAGGGGATAACTATGGCTACACCTTC

clone_size: many
j_call: TRBJ1-1
d_call: NA
v_call: TRBV5-1
cdr3_aa: CASSLGLSTEAFF
cdr3_nt: TGCGCCAGCAGCTTGGGACTCAGCACTGAAGCTTTCTTT

clone_size: many
j_call: TRBJ2-1
d_call: TRBD2
v_call: TRBV28
cdr3_aa: CASSLRGVHNEQFF
cdr3_nt: TGTGCCAGCAGTTTACGGGGGGTACACAATGAGCAGTTCTTC

clone_size: few
j_call: TRBJ2-7
d_call: NA
v_call: TRBV24-1
cdr3_aa: CATSGPGDEQYF
cdr3_nt: TGTGCCACCAGTGGTCCGGGGGACGAGCAGTACTTC

clone_size: many
j_call: TRBJ2-7
d_call: NA
v_call: TRBV6-1
cdr3_aa: CASSTPGRQDYEQYF
cdr3_nt: TGTGCCAGCAGTACCCCGGGACGACAAGACTACGAGCAGTACTTC

clone_size: few
j_call: TRBJ2-5
d_call: NA
v_call: TRBV15
cdr3_aa: CATSRFARQETQYF
cdr3_nt: TGTGCCACCAGCAGGTTCGCTCGGCAAGAGACCCAGTACTTC

clone_size: many
j_call: TRBJ2-3
d_call: NA
v_call: TRBV20-1
cdr3_aa: CSATTLGGRSTDTQYF
cdr3_nt: TGCAGTGCCACGACGCTCGGGGGGCGATCCACAGATACGCAGTATTTT

clone_size: NA
j_call: TRBJ2-7
d_call: TRBD1
v_call: TRBV2
cdr3_aa: CASRQGLRGEQYF
cdr3_nt: TGTGCCAGCAGACAGGGGCTGAGAGGGGAGCAGTACTTC

clone_size: many
j_call: TRBJ2-5
d_call: NA
v_call: TRBV7-2
cdr3_aa: CASSPVKTQYF
cdr3_nt: TGTGCCAGCAGCCCGGTGAAAACCCAGTACTTC

clone_size: NA
j_call: TRBJ1-4
d_call: NA
v_call: TRBV9
cdr3_aa: CASSMRDNSDEKLFF
cdr3_nt: TGTGCCAGCAGCATGCGGGACAATTCAGATGAAAAACTGTTTTTT

clone_size: many
j_call: TRBJ2-1
d_call: TRBD2
v_call: TRBV28
cdr3_aa: CASSSLAGDNEQFF
cdr3_nt: TGTGCCAGCAGTTCGCTAGCGGGGGACAATGAGCAGTTCTTC

clone_size: NA
j_call: TRBJ2-5
d_call: TRBD2
v_call: TRBV6-1
cdr3_aa: CATRGSGGEETQYF
cdr3_nt: TGTGCCACCAGAGGGAGCGGGGGGGAAGAGACCCAGTACTTC

clone_size: many
j_call: TRBJ1-3
d_call: NA
v_call: TRBV20-1
cdr3_aa: CSAREPGPPGNTIYF
cdr3_nt: TGCAGTGCTAGAGAACCCGGCCCCCCTGGAAACACCATATATTTT

clone_size: many
j_call: TRBJ2-2
d_call: NA
v_call: TRBV9
cdr3_aa: CASSVATGLNPNTGELFF
cdr3_nt: TGTGCCAGCAGCGTAGCTACCGGGCTAAACCCGAACACCGGGGAGCTGTTTTTT

clone_size: few
j_call: TRBJ2-4
d_call: NA
v_call: TRBV3-1
cdr3_aa: CASSQRTGGENIQYF
cdr3_nt: TGTGCCAGCAGCCAGCGTACAGGGGGGGAAAACATTCAGTACTTC

clone_size: many
j_call: TRBJ1-5
d_call: NA
v_call: TRBV7-2
cdr3_aa: CASSLRSTEYSNQPQHF
cdr3_nt: TGTGCCAGCAGCTTACGGTCGACAGAGTATAGCAATCAGCCCCAGCATTTT

clone_size: few
j_call: TRBJ1-2
d_call: NA
v_call: TRBV28
cdr3_aa: CASSPPGDQVGVYGYTF
cdr3_nt: TGTGCCAGCAGTCCGCCGGGAGACCAGGTTGGAGTCTATGGCTACACCTTC

clone_size: many
j_call: TRBJ1-2
d_call: NA
v_call: TRBV11-1
cdr3_aa: CASSSTAGALYGYTF
cdr3_nt: TGTGCCAGCAGCTCGACGGCGGGGGCATTGTATGGCTACACCTTC

clone_size: NA
j_call: TRBJ2-5
d_call: NA
v_call: TRBV5-6
cdr3_aa: CASSLGSVKKTQYF
cdr3_nt: TGTGCCAGCAGCTTGGGGTCGGTGAAAAAGACCCAGTACTTC

clone_size: few
j_call: TRBJ2-5
d_call: NA
v_call: TRBV7-9
cdr3_aa: CASSLNLGETQYF
cdr3_nt: TGTGCCAGCAGCTTAAACCTGGGGGAGACCCAGTACTTC

clone_size: many
j_call: TRBJ2-2
d_call: NA
v_call: TRBV7-3
cdr3_aa: CASSLTRTTGELFF
cdr3_nt: TGTGCCAGCAGCTTAACTAGGACTACCGGGGAGCTGTTTTTT

clone_size: NA
j_call: TRBJ1-4
d_call: TRBD1
v_call: TRBV19
cdr3_aa: CASLGQRVQKLFF
cdr3_nt: TGTGCCAGTCTGGGACAGCGGGTGCAAAAACTGTTTTTT

clone_size: many
j_call: TRBJ2-3
d_call: NA
v_call: TRBV20-1
cdr3_aa: CSARDRDGPPGDTQYF
cdr3_nt: TGCAGTGCTAGAGATCGCGACGGCCCTCCGGGAGATACGCAGTATTTT

clone_size: many
j_call: TRBJ1-2
d_call: NA
v_call: TRBV6-1
cdr3_aa: CASSAYSGVVGYTF
cdr3_nt: TGTGCCAGCAGTGCGTACTCAGGGGTTGTAGGCTACACCTTC

clone_size: many
j_call: TRBJ2-7
d_call: TRBD1
v_call: TRBV29-1
cdr3_aa: CSVDGQGIYEQYF
cdr3_nt: TGCAGCGTTGATGGACAGGGAATTTACGAGCAGTACTTC

clone_size: many
j_call: TRBJ2-5
d_call: NA
v_call: TRBV2
cdr3_aa: CASSVSFGAGETQYF
cdr3_nt: TGTGCCAGCAGTGTGAGCTTTGGGGCGGGGGAGACCCAGTACTTC

clone_size: NA
j_call: TRBJ2-3
d_call: TRBD2
v_call: TRBV5-6
cdr3_aa: CASSMRTSGNTDTQYF
cdr3_nt: TGTGCCAGCAGCATGAGGACTAGCGGGAACACAGATACGCAGTATTTT

clone_size: NA
j_call: TRBJ2-2
d_call: NA
v_call: TRBV18
cdr3_aa: CASSPTGGANTGELFF
cdr3_nt: TGTGCCAGCTCACCAACGGGGGGCGCGAACACCGGGGAGCTGTTTTTT

clone_size: many
j_call: TRBJ1-3
d_call: NA
v_call: TRBV28
cdr3_aa: CASSSGPGSGNTIYF
cdr3_nt: TGTGCCAGCAGCTCGGGGCCCGGCTCTGGAAACACCATATATTTT

clone_size: NA
j_call: TRBJ2-4
d_call: NA
v_call: TRBV5-1
cdr3_aa: CASSLAEGAKNIQYF
cdr3_nt: TGCGCCAGCAGCTTGGCCGAGGGAGCCAAAAACATTCAGTACTTC

clone_size: NA
j_call: TRBJ1-2
d_call: NA
v_call: TRBV20-1
cdr3_aa: CSARDNSRRSGGGYTF
cdr3_nt: TGCAGTGCTAGAGATAATTCCAGGAGGAGTGGGGGAGGCTACACCTTC

clone_size: NA
j_call: TRBJ1-1
d_call: TRBD1
v_call: TRBV7-7
cdr3_aa: CASSPGQGSSEAFF
cdr3_nt: TGTGCTAGCAGCCCAGGACAGGGTTCCTCTGAAGCTTTCTTT

clone_size: NA
j_call: TRBJ2-7
d_call: NA
v_call: TRBV5-1
cdr3_aa: CASSLEYRSSYEQYF
cdr3_nt: TGCGCCAGCAGCTTGGAATATAGGTCCTCCTACGAGCAGTACTTC

clone_size: few
j_call: TRBJ1-1
d_call: NA
v_call: TRBV24-1
cdr3_aa: CATSDPAGGGTEAFF
cdr3_nt: TGTGCCACCAGTGATCCTGCTGGCGGGGGCACTGAAGCTTTCTTT

clone_size: many
j_call: TRBJ2-5
d_call: TRBD2
v_call: TRBV7-2
cdr3_aa: CASSGGLAAQETQYF
cdr3_nt: TGTGCCAGCAGTGGGGGACTAGCAGCTCAAGAGACCCAGTACTTC

clone_size: many
j_call: TRBJ2-3
d_call: NA
v_call: TRBV10-3
cdr3_aa: CAIRARGGASTDTQYF
cdr3_nt: TGTGCCATCAGGGCAAGAGGCGGAGCTAGCACAGATACGCAGTATTTT

clone_size: many
j_call: TRBJ2-5
d_call: TRBD1
v_call: TRBV7-2
cdr3_aa: CASSYYRGETQYF
cdr3_nt: TGTGCCAGCAGCTATTACAGGGGAGAGACCCAGTACTTC

clone_size: NA
j_call: TRBJ2-2
d_call: NA
v_call: TRBV20-1
cdr3_aa: CSARPASGTGELFF
cdr3_nt: TGCAGTGCCAGACCAGCCAGCGGCACCGGGGAGCTGTTTTTT

clone_size: few
j_call: TRBJ1-3
d_call: NA
v_call: TRBV7-2
cdr3_aa: CASSWSGAGNTIYF
cdr3_nt: TGTGCCAGCAGCTGGTCGGGAGCTGGAAACACCATATATTTT

clone_size: NA
j_call: TRBJ1-1
d_call: NA
v_call: TRBV5-1
cdr3_aa: CASSGGTTFTEAFF
cdr3_nt: TGCGCCAGCAGCGGAGGGACAACTTTCACTGAAGCTTTCTTT

clone_size: many
j_call: TRBJ2-3
d_call: NA
v_call: TRBV6-1
cdr3_aa: CASKGGGTDTQYF
cdr3_nt: TGTGCCAGCAAGGGGGGTGGCACAGATACGCAGTATTTT

clone_size: many
j_call: TRBJ2-5
d_call: NA
v_call: TRBV12-3/TRBV12-4
cdr3_aa: CASSSTPRPGETQYF
cdr3_nt: TGTGCCAGCAGTTCCACCCCCCGGCCAGGGGAGACCCAGTACTTC

clone_size: few
j_call: TRBJ2-2
d_call: NA
v_call: TRBV7-8
cdr3_aa: CASSPGTATKNTGELFF
cdr3_nt: TGTGCCAGCAGCCCAGGGACGGCGACAAAGAACACCGGGGAGCTGTTTTTT

clone_size: many
j_call: TRBJ2-6
d_call: NA
v_call: TRBV19
cdr3_aa: CASSLSSGANVLTF
cdr3_nt: TGTGCCAGCAGTTTAAGCTCTGGGGCCAACGTCCTGACTTTC

clone_size: many
j_call: TRBJ2-3
d_call: TRBD2
v_call: TRBV5-5
cdr3_aa: CASSSYSGVSTDTQYF
cdr3_nt: TGTGCCAGCAGCTCTTATAGCGGGGTCAGCACAGATACGCAGTATTTT

clone_size: many
j_call: TRBJ1-2
d_call: NA
v_call: TRBV28
cdr3_aa: CASSFLPQGQTTNYGYTF
cdr3_nt: TGTGCCAGCAGTTTCCTACCACAGGGACAAACCACTAACTATGGCTACACCTTC

clone_size: many
j_call: TRBJ2-3
d_call: NA
v_call: TRBV9
cdr3_aa: CASSVGIGSDTQYF
cdr3_nt: TGTGCCAGCAGCGTAGGAATCGGCTCAGATACGCAGTATTTT

clone_size: NA
j_call: TRBJ2-1
d_call: TRBD2
v_call: TRBV12-3/TRBV12-4
cdr3_aa: CASSAIHGGGEQFF
cdr3_nt: TGTGCCAGCAGTGCAATCCACGGGGGGGGTGAGCAGTTCTTC

clone_size: many
j_call: TRBJ2-1
d_call: NA
v_call: TRBV20-1
cdr3_aa: CSARGALALNNEQFF
cdr3_nt: TGCAGTGCTAGAGGAGCCCTAGCGTTAAACAATGAGCAGTTCTTC

clone_size: many
j_call: TRBJ2-5
d_call: NA
v_call: TRBV7-6
cdr3_aa: CASSDTRDRARTQYF
cdr3_nt: TGTGCCAGCAGCGACACCAGGGACCGAGCCAGGACCCAGTACTTC

clone_size: many
j_call: TRBJ1-4
d_call: TRBD1
v_call: TRBV29-1
cdr3_aa: CSVEDRTGGEKLFF
cdr3_nt: TGCAGCGTTGAAGATAGGACAGGGGGCGAAAAACTGTTTTTT